This T cell receptor beta chain was profiled in a study of T cells expressing NK-cell markers (TCRdb year 2020). In the study overall: Three sorted T-cell subsets (CD3+CD56+NKG2C+, CD3+CD56+NKG2C- and CD3+CD56-NKG2C+) from fewer than 10 donors had their TCR beta-chain repertoires profiled. The study sequenced eight donors, all healthy volunteers chosen at random: three men and five women. Among the eight sequenced donors, only one was HCMV-seronegative, while the other seven were HCMV-seropositive. Libraries were sequenced as 2 x 150 bp reads on Illumina HiSeq 2000/2500, MiSeq or NextSeq. Overall results and qualifications from the work: For six donors, the dominant CD3+CD56+NKG2C+ clonotypes were among the top 10 CD8+ clonotypes and accounted for roughly 1.0-8% of CD8+ T cells. Those dominant clonotypes were again the most abundant among CD3+CD56-NKG2C+ cells in a handful of donors, at roughly 25-65%. It remained unclear whether the expanded NKG2C-expressing T cell clones were specific for HCMV antigens.

Data came from an Illumina HiSeq 2000. 5'RACE template switching, by which a universal primer site and unique molecular identifiers were added, was used to make TCR beta cDNA libraries. Priming for cDNA synthesis came from the TCR beta constant segment, and two successive PCR amplification steps followed. The authors' analysis ran thus. MIGEC handled demultiplexing of the reads and grouping by UMI, while MiTCR was used to assemble and quantify clonotypes. Only TCR cDNA sequences supported by at least two reads were kept to exclude erroneous sequences. Downstream repertoire analysis used the tcR package, and clonotypes were matched across fractions by CDR3 nucleotide sequence plus V segment. VDJmatch was used to annotate antigen specificity against VDJdb, with one amino acid substitution in CDR3 allowed. TCRdb reprocessed the reads and assigns one entry to each CDR3 protein sequence, leaving out DNA. None of the V and J calls come from the authors' own analysis; TCRdb made them. The sample's clone listing holds 550,000 to 600,000 distinct CDR3 sequences. Approximately 3.6% of the sample is in the top ten clones.

A commercial ELISA kit detecting HCMV-specific IgG in serum was used to determine HCMV serostatus. Ficoll density gradient centrifugation was used to isolate peripheral blood mononuclear cells from blood. Concerning this clonotype: The antigen it binds to is not known.

The CDR3 measures 15 amino acids from cysteine to phenylalanine. Only the protein is on record. According to the germline V gene, CDR1 reads MGHDK and CDR2 reads SYGVNS. This receptor was identified in a man aged 18 to 29 in good health. Donor details come from another sample of the same person, matched by shared clones. The sequence is built from TRBV25-1 and TRBJ2-3; lacking DNA, the TRBD2 call made by TCRdb goes unchecked. The sample taken for sequencing was blood T cells: a sorted CD56 or NKG2C T cell subset, CD4+ or CD8+ T cells, or bulk PBMC T cells (not recorded which). The CDR3 protein sequence reads: CASSATSGRVDTQYF.